This T cell receptor (beta chain) was identified in a study of shared clonotypes between healthy human individuals. Regarding the study as a whole: Apart from blood, nothing was sampled; tissue repertoires likely differ.

With respect to this clone: Its antigen is as yet unknown.

CD4+ cells underwent separation, giving CD45RA+ naive and CD45RA-negative memory subsets. Clones were read by immunoSEQ multiplex PCR, and TCRdb kept only the in-frame ones, dropping some. The sample lists about 1 million clones; more than 65% were seen once. In germline, CDR1 is SGHRS, CDR2 YFSETQ. This CDR3 is built from 16 residues. V was clipped by 3 bases and J by 2 bases; unmatched bases: 4. This chain connects TRBV5-1 to TRBJ2-6, with 8 nucleotides matching TRBD1. This TCR came from a man in his late teens or twenties in good health. The sample consisted of memory CD4+ T cells sorted from blood. Subset: CD45RA-negative fraction. This chain's CDR3 is CASSSTGVAGANVLTF. Written as DNA, the CDR3 is TGCGCCAGCAGCTCGACAGGGGTAGCTGGGGCCAACGTCCTGACTTTC.